This T cell receptor (beta chain) stems from a study of cytotoxic CD8 clonotypes in ibrutinib-treated CLL. Study at large: Partial responders around 25, complete 2; around twelve progressed and about 15 stayed in remission by median around 68 months. Treatment had run for a median roughly 13 months, range 6 to 36, when response samples were taken.

Whole-study results and caveats: At ibrutinib response, clonality increased, and at progression it declined back toward baseline. Public clonotypes showed up rarely, and on treatment they shrank or held steady.

V lost 1 base, J lost 4 bases, and 13 bases lay in between. The CDR3 is 14 residues long. From germline, CDR1 is SQVTM and CDR2 ANQGSEA. Only in-frame clones appear in the TCRdb table, and some are missing; sequencing was by immunoSEQ multiplex PCR. Of some 150,000 clones in the sample, 70% to 80% were seen once. Points on this clone: Its antigen is unknown.

The receptor was isolated from a human donor with chronic lymphocytic leukemia. The sequencing here drew on PBMCs, taken after 12 months of ibrutinib treatment. The rearrangement joins TRBV29-1 to TRBJ1-1; a possible D gene is TRBD1 (6 bases). The CDR3 DNA follows: TGCAGCGTTGAAGTGCCGGGGGCGAGCACTGAAGCTTTCTTT. The encoded protein is CSVEVPGASTEAFF. Based on the CDR3 plus reference TRBV29-1 and TRBJ1-1, the full variable domain is SAVISQKPSRDICQRGTSLTIQCQVDSQVTMMFWYRQQPGQSLTLIATANQGSEATYESGFVIDKFPISRPNLTFSTLTVSNMSPEDSSIYLCSVEVPGASTEAFFGQGTRLTVV.